This T cell receptor (beta chain) was identified during a study of T-cell memory formation after mild COVID-19. As for the study in general: Each donor largely had its own TCR clusters.

Ten or more counts support this clonotype. What it binds is unknown. The study, taken as a whole, reports: There were some responding clones in pre-infection memory, which suggested that cross-reactive memory had joined. Day 15 to 85 contracting clones showed balanced CD4/CD8; later expanders leaned CD4+.

TCRdb called the 5' RACE reads again in MiXCR, with one record for every CDR3 protein. Here the sample spans about 200,000 distinct CDR3 sequences, over 9.5% being singletons. The material sequenced was PBMCs or a T cell subset sorted from them (not recorded which). The sequence came from a man in his late teens or twenties who had mild COVID-19 (a few samples of this study predate the infection). Cell type and time point are not known.

The CDR3 loop is CASSETASLSNQPQHF. CDR3 bases: TGTGCCAGCAGTGAAACAGCCAGTCTTAGCAATCAGCCCCAGCATTTT. The chain combines TRBV25-1 with TRBJ1-5; no firm D call. Trimming took 2 bases from V and 0 from J, leaving 11 bases between them. The CDR3 is 16 amino acids. CDR1 is MGHDK and CDR2 is SYGVNS in the germline V gene. Combining the CDR3 with reference TRBV25-1 and TRBJ1-5 gives the whole variable domain EADIYQTPRYLVIGTGKKITLECSQTMGHDKMYWYQQDPGMELHLIHYSYGVNSTEKGDLSSESTVSRIRTEHFPLTLESARPSHTSQYLCASSETASLSNQPQHFGDGTRLSIL.